Listed here are 22 T cell receptor beta chains from one sample, sequenced in a study of siplizumab effects on memory and regulatory T cells. Sequenced by immunoSEQ multiplex PCR; TCRdb stores in-frame clones only, minus some. The sample consists of approximately 100,000 clones, just over 90% of them appearing once. The sample comprised non-Treg CD4+ T cells sorted from blood. The receptors originated from a human donor in good health.

The rearrangement joins TRBV5-1 to TRBJ2-3; 9 bases align to TRBD2. Germline loops: CDR1 SGHRS, CDR2 YFSETQ. There are 15 residues in the CDR3. Trimming at V came to 0 bases and at J to 12 bases, leaving 11 bases not matched to a gene. CDR3 nucleotides: TGCGCCAGCAGCTTGGTCTTCCCAGCGGGGGGTATTCAGTATTTT. Translation: CASSLVFPAGGIQYF.

The J gene is TRBJ2-7, the V gene TRBV30; D could derive from TRBD1 or TRBD2 (6 bases each). V lost 1 base, J lost 0 bases, and 13 bases lay in between. The CDR3 runs to 15 residues. The germline V gene has CDR1 GTSNPN and CDR2 SVGIG (reference sequence). The CDR3 region has the DNA TGTGCCTGGAGTGATGCCGGGGGCAACTCCTACGAGCAGTACTTC. Translation: CAWSDAGGNSYEQYF.

The chain carries TRBV7-7 and TRBJ2-5; the D is unclear. V was pared by 3 bases and J by 5 bases, with 10 bases between. The CDR3 consists of 13 residues. Germline V lookup: CDR1 SSHAT, CDR2 FNYEAQ (reference sequence). CDR3: CASSLDRPETQYF. The CDR3 nucleotides read TGTGCCAGCAGCTTGGACCGGCCGGAGACCCAGTACTTC.

The V and J genes are TRBV7-2 and TRBJ2-3; weak D call: TRBD2 (5 bases). The CDR3 spans 15 residues. Germline CDR1 SGHTA, CDR2 FQGNSA. Between the trimmed V and J ends, which lost 5 bases and 0 bases, there was a span of 12 bases. Here the CDR3 DNA reads TGTGCCAGCAGCCCAGTGTGGACTAGCACAGATACGCAGTATTTT. Its protein product is CASSPVWTSTDTQYF. Full variable domain (outside the CDR3, taken from reference TRBV7-2 and TRBJ2-3): GAGVSQSPSNKVTEKGKDVELRCDPISGHTALYWYRQSLGQGLEFLIYFQGNSAPDKSGLPSDRFSAERTGGSVSTLTIQRTQQEDSAVYLCASSPVWTSTDTQYFGPGTRLTVL.

The gene calls are TRBV5-1 and TRBJ2-7, with a tentative D call TRBD2 (6 bases). Trimming left V 1 base short and J 0 bases short, with 8 bases between. This CDR3 region has 14 residues. The germline V gene encodes CDR1 SGHRS and CDR2 YFSETQ. The CDR3 region is CASSLLGGSYEQYF. CDR3 sequence (DNA): TGCGCCAGCAGCTTGCTGGGGGGCTCCTACGAGCAGTACTTC.

This chain connects TRBV9 to TRBJ2-3; D is uncertain. The V and J ends lost 0 bases and 1 base respectively, with 12 bases between them. CDR1 SGDLS and CDR2 YYNGEE come from the germline V gene. The CDR3 totals 16 residues. The CDR3 coding sequence is TGTGCCAGCAGCGTAGCTGGGCTAGTGGGCACAGATACGCAGTATTTT. Its translation is CASSVAGLVGTDTQYF.

This chain links TRBV6-1 with TRBJ2-1; 13 bases agree with TRBD2. The ends lost 4 bases at V and 2 bases at J; junction bases unmatched: 14. CDR1 is MNHNS and CDR2 is SASEGT in the germline V gene. This CDR3 region has 20 residues. CDR3 nucleotide sequence: TGTGCCAGCAGTGGCCCCGGCACCACTAGCGGGGGGGCCACCTACAATGAGCAGTTCTTC. Translating it yields CASSGPGTTSGGATYNEQFF.

V gene TRBV7-3 combines with J gene TRBJ1-1, with TRBD1 matching 8 bases. The CDR3 spans 14 residues. V gave up 4 bases and J gave up 4 bases; unmatched junction bases: 5. Per the germline V gene, CDR1 is SGHTA and CDR2 is FQGTGA. The DNA for the CDR3 is TGTGCCAGCAGCTCGACAGGGGCGGGCACTGAAGCTTTCTTT. Its protein product is CASSSTGAGTEAFF.

About this clone: Other DNA sequences in this sample translate to the same CDR3. The chain carries TRBV7-2 and TRBJ2-3; D may be TRBD1 (7 bases). The CDR3 totals 13 residues. CDR1 SGHTA and CDR2 FQGNSA come from the germline V gene. Trimming removed 5 bases from V and 6 bases from J, with 12 bases in between. The CDR3 sequence: CASSPGGGDTQYF. The CDR3 DNA sequence: TGTGCCAGCAGCCCCGGAGGGGGCGATACGCAGTATTTT.

The chain recombines TRBV7-2 with TRBJ2-1; 13 bases are shared with TRBD2. V lost 5 bases and J lost 7; bases outside the gene matches: 5. CDR1 and CDR2 from the germline V gene are SGHTA and FQGNSA. CDR3 size: 15 residues. The CDR3 is CASSLLAGGNNEQFF. DNA for the CDR3: TGTGCCAGCAGCCTACTAGCGGGGGGGAATAATGAGCAGTTCTTC.

This sequence joins TRBV4-2 and TRBJ1-6; TRBD1 is a possible D gene (6 bases). V was pared by 2 bases and J by 8 bases, with 10 bases between. Looked up from germline, CDR1 is LGHNA and CDR2 is YNFKEQ. The CDR3 has 14 amino acids. CDR3 nucleotide sequence: TGTGCCAGCAGCCAACAGGGGTTGGATTCACCCCTCCACTTT. As protein: CASSQQGLDSPLHF.

The chain employs TRBV20-1 and TRBJ2-3; D gene ambiguous. V lost 3 bases and J lost 4, with 2 bases in between. The germline V gene has CDR1 DFQATT and CDR2 SNEGSKA (reference sequence). CDR3 length: 10 amino acids. The CDR3 sequence is CSARPDTQYF. CDR3 DNA: TGCAGTGCTAGGCCAGATACGCAGTATTTT.

This clone came up once. This chain connects TRBV19 to TRBJ1-5; 9 bases match TRBD1. CDR1 and CDR2 from the germline V gene are LNHDA and SQIVND (reference sequence). This CDR3 comprises 16 residues. V gave up 4 bases and J gave up 4 bases; unmatched junction bases: 8. The CDR3 nucleotides are TGTGCCAGTAGTAGCTCACGGGACAGGGTTAATCAGCCCCAGCATTTT. The encoded protein is CASSSSRDRVNQPQHF. Combining the CDR3 with reference TRBV19 and TRBJ1-5 gives the whole variable domain DGGITQSPKYLFRKEGQNVTLSCEQNLNHDAMYWYRQDPGQGLRLIYYSQIVNDFQKGDIAEGYSVSREKKESFPLTVTSAQKNPTAFYLCASSSSRDRVNQPQHFGDGTRLSIL.

V is TRBV6-6 and J is TRBJ2-5; weak D call: TRBD1 (6 bases). CDR1 is MNHNY, CDR2 SVGAGI, per germline (reference sequence). V was shortened by 0 bases and J by 2 bases, with 10 bases between the two germline ends. CDR3 length: 15 amino acids. The CDR3 reads CASSYSRDTQETQYF. The CDR3 nucleotides read TGTGCCAGCAGTTACTCGAGGGACACTCAAGAGACCCAGTACTTC.

The chain is built from TRBV27 and TRBJ2-7, with D perhaps matching TRBD1 or TRBD2 (5 bases each). The germline V gene encodes CDR1 MNHEY and CDR2 SMNVEV (reference sequence). V lost 6 bases and J lost 2, with 11 bases in between. This CDR3 comprises 13 residues. The DNA for the CDR3 is TGTGCCAGCAGCCCCAGGGAGACCTACGAGCAGTACTTC. It codes for CASSPRETYEQYF.

This clone came up once. The gene calls are TRBV7-9 and TRBJ2-3; no firm D call. Germline loops: CDR1 SEHNR, CDR2 FQNEAQ (reference sequence). Between the trimmed V and J ends, which lost 5 bases and 1 base, there was a span of 13 bases. This CDR3 region has 15 residues. CDR3 DNA: TGTGCCAGCAGCGAACCCCCTGGGGGCACAGATACGCAGTATTTT. Residues: CASSEPPGGTDTQYF.

Here the CDR3 reads CATKGAGASYNEQFF. Here the CDR3 DNA reads TGTGCCACCAAGGGGGCGGGGGCTTCCTACAATGAGCAGTTCTTC. This chain uses TRBV10-3 with TRBJ2-1; either TRBD1 or TRBD2 may supply D (7 bases each). Germline-derived CDR1 and CDR2 are ENHRY and SYGVKD. V shed 10 bases and J shed 1 base, with 17 bases lying between them. The CDR3 totals 15 residues.

The CDR3 here is CASSQRSLNTGELFF. DNA of the CDR3: TGTGCCAGCAGCCAGCGCTCGCTCAACACCGGGGAGCTGTTTTTT. The genes are TRBV5-4 and TRBJ2-2; D unclear. The ends were cut back, 4 bases at V and 2 bases at J, with 12 bases in the middle. CDR3 length equals 15 residues. CDR1 SGHNT and CDR2 YYREEE come from the germline V gene (reference sequence).

This chain joins TRBV11-2 and TRBJ1-5; D may be TRBD1 (5 bases). The CDR3 is 17 amino acids. Germline CDR1 reads SGHAT; CDR2 reads FQNNGV. V lost 5 bases to trimming and J lost 1 base, with 18 bases between them. The CDR3 loop reads CASSPGRGFESNQPQHF. CDR3 sequence (DNA): TGTGCCAGCAGCCCAGGGAGAGGGTTCGAGAGCAATCAGCCCCAGCATTTT.

The J gene is TRBJ2-3, the V gene TRBV7-3; 8 positions agree with TRBD2. V shed 3 bases, J shed 4 bases, and the junction held 3 bases outside the gene matches. Germline V CDR1 and CDR2: SGHTA, FQGTGA. This CDR3 is built from 14 residues. CDR3 DNA: TGTGCCAGCAGCTTCGGGGGGGCGGCAGATACGCAGTATTTT. This encodes CASSFGGAADTQYF.

The J gene is TRBJ1-1, the V gene TRBV2; D is unclear. The CDR3 runs to 14 residues. Deletions cut 5 bases from V and 5 bases from J, with 15 bases between. Germline CDR1 and CDR2: SNHLY and FYNNEI. CDR3 DNA sequence: TGTGCCAGCAGTCTCCACGGAGGGCAAACTGAAGCTTTCTTT. Translating gives CASSLHGGQTEAFF.

The chain employs TRBV25-1 and TRBJ1-6, with 9 bases that match TRBD1. V lost 4 bases and J lost 8; bases outside the gene matches: 6. The CDR3 runs to 15 residues. Per germline, CDR1 MGHDK and CDR2 SYGVNS. CDR3 amino acids: CASSAGQGGYSPLHF. The CDR3 DNA is TGTGCCAGCAGTGCGGGACAGGGAGGGTATTCACCCCTCCACTTT.